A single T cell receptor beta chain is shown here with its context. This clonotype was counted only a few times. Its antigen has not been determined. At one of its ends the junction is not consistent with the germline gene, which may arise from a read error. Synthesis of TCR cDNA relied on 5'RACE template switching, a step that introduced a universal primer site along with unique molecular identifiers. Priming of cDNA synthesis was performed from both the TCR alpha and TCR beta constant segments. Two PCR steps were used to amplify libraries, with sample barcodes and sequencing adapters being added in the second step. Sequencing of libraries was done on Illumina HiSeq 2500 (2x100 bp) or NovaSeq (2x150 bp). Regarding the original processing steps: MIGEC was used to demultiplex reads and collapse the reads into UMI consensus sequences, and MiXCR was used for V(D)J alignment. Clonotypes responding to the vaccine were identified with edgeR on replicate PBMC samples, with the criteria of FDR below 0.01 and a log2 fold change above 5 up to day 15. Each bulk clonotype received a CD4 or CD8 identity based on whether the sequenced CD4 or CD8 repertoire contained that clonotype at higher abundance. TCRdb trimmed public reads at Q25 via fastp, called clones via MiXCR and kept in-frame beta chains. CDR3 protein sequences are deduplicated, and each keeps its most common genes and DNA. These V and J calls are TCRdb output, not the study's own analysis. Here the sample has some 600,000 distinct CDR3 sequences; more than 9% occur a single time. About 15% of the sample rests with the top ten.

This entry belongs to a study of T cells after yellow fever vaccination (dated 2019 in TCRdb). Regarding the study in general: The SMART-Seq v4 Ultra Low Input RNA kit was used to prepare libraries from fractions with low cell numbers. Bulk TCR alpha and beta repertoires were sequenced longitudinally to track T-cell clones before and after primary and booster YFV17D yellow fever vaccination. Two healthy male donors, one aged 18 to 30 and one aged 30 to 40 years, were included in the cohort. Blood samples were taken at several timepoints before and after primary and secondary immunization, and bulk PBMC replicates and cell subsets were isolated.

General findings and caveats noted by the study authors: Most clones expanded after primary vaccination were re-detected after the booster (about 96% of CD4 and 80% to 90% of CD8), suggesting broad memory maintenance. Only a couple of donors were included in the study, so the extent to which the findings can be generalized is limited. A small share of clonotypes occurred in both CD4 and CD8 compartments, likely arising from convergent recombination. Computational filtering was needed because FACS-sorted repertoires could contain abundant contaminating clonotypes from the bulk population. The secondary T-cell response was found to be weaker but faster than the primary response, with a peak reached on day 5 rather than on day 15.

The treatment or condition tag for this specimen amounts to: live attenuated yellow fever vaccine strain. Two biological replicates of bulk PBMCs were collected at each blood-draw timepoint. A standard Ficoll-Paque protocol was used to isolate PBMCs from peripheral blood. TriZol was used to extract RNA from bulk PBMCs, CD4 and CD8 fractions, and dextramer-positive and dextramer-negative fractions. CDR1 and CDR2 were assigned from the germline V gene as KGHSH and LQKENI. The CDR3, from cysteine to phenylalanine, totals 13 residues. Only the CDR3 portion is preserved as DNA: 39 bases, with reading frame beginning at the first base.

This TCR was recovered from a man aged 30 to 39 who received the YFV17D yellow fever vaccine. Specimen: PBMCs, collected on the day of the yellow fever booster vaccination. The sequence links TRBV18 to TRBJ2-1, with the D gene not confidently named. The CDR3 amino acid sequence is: CASSEVLLSHSLF. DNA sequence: TGTGCCAGCTCGGAAGTGCTGCTGTCCCACTCCCTCTTC.